This T cell receptor (beta chain) was recovered during a study of shared clonotypes between healthy human individuals. Study-level points and caveats: Relative to clonotypes present in all four donors, those not shared had lower generation probabilities.

Germline V gene sequence: CDR1 SSHAT, CDR2 FNYEAQ (reference sequence). V lost 2 bases to trimming and J lost 10 bases, with 12 bases between them. The CDR3 loop spans 13 amino acids. This was a deep-level run. Clones were sequenced by immunoSEQ multiplex PCR, and TCRdb holds only the in-frame ones, with some missing. The sample contains roughly 2.1 million clones, about 92% of which appear only once. Notes on this clone: Its target is unknown.

The naive CD8 population came from CD45RO-negative cells selected for CCR7, without terminally differentiated effector memory CD45RA+ cells. Nashville, Tennessee was home to all donors, who were Caucasian adults. This rearrangement joins TRBV7-7 to TRBJ2-1; D gene ambiguous. The TCR comes from a man aged 18 to 35 in good health. Some clones in this sample may be carry-over from other donors' samples. The specimen sequenced was naive CD8+ T cells from PBMCs. The CDR3, as DNA: TGTGCCAGCAGCTTATGGTCTGATTCAGAGCAGTTCTTC. Its translation is CASSLWSDSEQFF. Variable domain in full (rest from reference TRBV7-7 and TRBJ2-1): GAGVSQSPRYKVTKRGQDVTLRCDPISSHATLYWYQQALGQGPEFLTYFNYEAQPDKSGLPSDRFSAERPEGSISTLTIQRTEQRDSAMYRCASSLWSDSEQFFGPGTRLTVL.